Described below is a single T cell receptor (beta chain) sequence and its context. What it binds is unknown. Per individual sample, total RNA of at least 5.5 micrograms was extracted. The data originate from a study of blood T cells in healthy people across ages. Study results and caveats: Possibly confounding the expanded clonotype changes was the fact that donor CMV status was unknown.

The CDR3 covers 12 residues. V was trimmed by 0 bases and J by 6 bases, leaving 7 bases between them. Germline V gives CDR1 SGHRS, CDR2 YFSETQ. Using a J-beta primer mix together with a sample-barcoded 5' primer, a second PCR was run for about 6 to 11 cycles. Each cDNA molecule was tagged by a template-switch adaptor that had 12 random nucleotides. TCRdb called the 5' RACE reads again in MiXCR, with one record for every CDR3 protein. The sample consists of about 1,400,000 distinct CDR3 sequences, approximately 40% of them appearing once. Sequences were obtained from blood. The chain combines TRBV5-1 with TRBJ2-7; D remains ambiguous. The sequence derives from a woman aged 18-29 years in good health. The CDR3 loop is CASSLDPSEQYF. Here the CDR3 DNA reads TGCGCCAGCAGCTTGGATCCCTCCGAGCAGTACTTC. Full variable domain (outside the CDR3, taken from reference TRBV5-1 and TRBJ2-7): KAGVTQTPRYLIKTRGQQVTLSCSPISGHRSVSWYQQTPGQGLQFLFEYFSETQRNKGNFPGRFSGRQFSNSRSEMNVSTLELGDSALYLCASSLDPSEQYFGPGTRLTVT.